The entry below describes one T cell receptor beta chain. Antigen specificity is unknown. The sample is drawn from a study of T cells in localized non-small cell lung cancer. General study points: There were a median roughly 54 of the top 100 tumor clones appearing in adjacent lung. Tumor showed lower T cell clonality than uninvolved adjacent lung, where it was highest. Heterogeneity remains possible because sequencing was limited to only one tumor region. Those with higher blood T cell density had longer overall survival.

This CDR3 has 14 amino acids. Trimming pared 4 bases from V and 0 bases from J, leaving 8 bases between. Germline-derived CDR1 and CDR2 are LNHDA and SQIVND (reference sequence). Assay: immunoSEQ multiplex PCR; the TCRdb copy retains only in-frame clones and omits some. The table shows 35,000 to 50,000 clones, with around 75% occurring only once. Sequencing was performed on PBMCs, taken before any cancer treatment. The chain combines TRBV19 with TRBJ2-3; no clear D. This sequence was found in a woman between 35 and 70 years old with stage II squamous cell lung carcinoma. For the CDR3, the DNA is TGTGCCAGTAGTAAGGGCGCTAGCACAGATACGCAGTATTTT. Its translation: CASSKGASTDTQYF. Using reference TRBV19 and TRBJ2-3 for the parts outside the CDR3, the full variable domain is DGGITQSPKYLFRKEGQNVTLSCEQNLNHDAMYWYRQDPGQGLRLIYYSQIVNDFQKGDIAEGYSVSREKKESFPLTVTSAQKNPTAFYLCASSKGASTDTQYFGPGTRLTVL.